This is a list of T cell receptor beta chains from one sample in a study of blood T cell repertoires in COVID-19. Clones were sequenced by immunoSEQ multiplex PCR, and TCRdb holds only the in-frame ones, with some missing. The table records roughly 250,000 clones, just over 90% of them present only once. Sequencing input: PBMCs or T cells enriched from blood (not recorded which). These receptors were taken from a woman between 18 and 30 years old who had recovered from COVID-19. Each CDR3 is given with its conserved first and last residue. Each record gives: clone size, V gene, J gene, D gene, CDR3 protein, CDR3 DNA. The D gene is left open where the match is weak. Only part of the rows carry a size: once, few, many, or a class if the clone is expanded.

NA	TRBV5-4	TRBJ1-6	NA	CASRGFGGLNSPLHF	TGTGCCAGCAGGGGCTTTGGAGGGCTCAATTCACCCCTCCACTTT
NA	TRBV19	TRBJ1-6	NA	CASSTLRVSSPLHF	TGTGCCAGTAGCACGTTGAGGGTGAGCTCACCCCTCCACTTT
NA	TRBV24-1	TRBJ2-2	TRBD2	CATSDGGLPHLELFF	TGTGCCACCAGTGATGGGGGACTACCTCACCTGGAGCTGTTTTTT
NA	TRBV5-1	TRBJ1-2	NA	CASSLEGGAYGYTF	TGCGCCAGCAGCTTGGAGGGTGGGGCCTATGGCTACACCTTC
NA	TRBV19	TRBJ1-1	NA	CASSMGQGNTEAFF	TGTGCCAGTAGTATGGGCCAGGGAAACACTGAAGCTTTCTTT
NA	TRBV5-1	TRBJ1-1	TRBD1	CASSLGDRMNTEAFF	TGCGCCAGCAGCTTGGGGGACAGAATGAACACTGAAGCTTTCTTT
NA	TRBV11-2	TRBJ2-5	NA	CASSVAGLQETQYF	TGTGCCAGCAGCGTAGCAGGGTTACAAGAGACCCAGTACTTC
NA	TRBV5-6	TRBJ2-4	NA	CASSLGQDIQYF	TGTGCCAGCAGCTTGGGGCAGGACATTCAGTACTTC
once	TRBV12-3/TRBV12-4	TRBJ1-4	NA	CASNRGVHEKLFF	TGTGCCAGCAACCGGGGAGTTCATGAAAAACTGTTTTTT
NA	TRBV5-1	TRBJ1-1	NA	CASSLGQRNTEAFF	TGCGCCAGCAGCTTGGGACAGAGGAACACTGAAGCTTTCTTT
NA	TRBV6-5	TRBJ1-1	NA	CASSFARENTEAFF	TGTGCCAGCAGTTTCGCCAGGGAGAACACTGAAGCTTTCTTT
NA	TRBV2	TRBJ2-1	TRBD2	CASSELRTGGEQFF	TGTGCCAGCAGTGAACTCCGAACGGGGGGTGAGCAGTTCTTC